The entry that follows covers one TCR beta chain sequence. Its specificity is not known. Unique molecular identifiers were attached to individual cDNA molecules. MiXCR, run by TCRdb on the 5' RACE reads, gives a single entry per CDR3 protein. The sample lists 69,000 or so distinct CDR3 sequences, about 12% occurring once. These data come from a study of early T cells in non-severe SARS-CoV-2 infection. Overall study context: Whole-blood bulk RNA, unsorted, was sequenced, and chains were unpaired.

Findings and limits, study-wide: Anti-spike CD8 responses were favored by VDJdb matching, which missed private and CD4 specificities.

The CDR3 totals 14 residues. From germline, CDR1 is SGHTA and CDR2 FQGNSA. Trimming cost V 5 bases and J 3 bases, with 14 bases left between them. The TCR was taken from an adult who was a healthcare worker with PCR-confirmed SARS-CoV-2 infection or an uninfected control (not recorded which). V is TRBV7-2 and J is TRBJ2-7; TRBD1 might be the D (6 bases). The sequenced material came from whole blood. CDR3 nucleotide sequence: TGTGCCAGCAGCCAACAGGGAGCCAGCTACGAGCAGTACTTC. Its translation: CASSQQGASYEQYF.